This T cell receptor beta chain was documented in a study of blood T cell repertoires in COVID-19. Study-wide context: T cells, B-cell-depleted T cells, or PBMCs provided the cDNA or gDNA that served as material.

For recovered donors of Cohort 3, there were two negative PCRs, clearance, or symptom resolution. In the study's own analysis: Estimation of nucleated cell counts was performed using reference gene primer amplification. TCRdb's table, derived via immunoSEQ multiplex PCR, lists solely in-frame clones and lacks some. The DNA was the basis for D and trimming; V, J and clone size are from that table. Altogether fewer than 400,000 clones are present, around nine tenths being singletons, with the ten largest covering roughly 9.4%. The TCR originated in a woman between 45 and 65 years old who had recovered from COVID-19. Sequencing was performed on PBMCs or T cells enriched from blood (not recorded which).

The CDR3 reads CASSMDRSGGTEAFF. The CDR3 bases are TGTGCCAGTAGTATGGACAGATCGGGGGGCACTGAAGCTTTCTTT. The chain recombines TRBV19 with TRBJ1-1; perhaps TRBD1 as D (6 bases). Germline values: CDR1 LNHDA, CDR2 SQIVND (reference sequence). There are 15 residues in the CDR3. V was trimmed by 3 bases and J by 4 bases, leaving 15 bases between them.